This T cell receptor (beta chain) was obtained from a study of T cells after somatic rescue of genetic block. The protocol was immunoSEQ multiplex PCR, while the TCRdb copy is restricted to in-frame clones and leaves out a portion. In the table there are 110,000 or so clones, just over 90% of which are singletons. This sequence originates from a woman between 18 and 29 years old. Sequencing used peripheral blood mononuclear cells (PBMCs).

In DNA form, the CDR3 reads TGTGCCAGCAGCTTAGGGGGCCGGGTTGGCTACACCTTC. Protein product: CASSLGGRVGYTF. The chain recombines TRBV7-2 with TRBJ1-2; possibly TRBD1 for D (5 bases). The CDR3 spans 13 residues. The germline V gene has CDR1 SGHTA and CDR2 FQGNSA. V was clipped by 1 base and J by 7 bases, with 10 bases between them.